The entry below gives a single TCR beta chain sequence along with its context. Its specific antigen is unknown. Base-call qualities are not available, and no considerably larger clone is one nucleotide away. The data derive from a study of blood T cell repertoires in COVID-19 (dated by TCRdb to the early 2020s). With respect to the entire study: Collaborator samples came from the United States, Italy and Spain and covered acute and convalescent phases of COVID-19. The material from the prospective study consisted of cDNA or gDNA derived from T cells, B-cell-depleted T cells, or PBMCs. Subjects who had been exposed to COVID-19, were actively infected with it, or had recovered from it provided the deeply sampled blood TCRbeta repertoires that made up the dataset. A freely available public database, intended as a resource for researchers studying the immune response to SARS-CoV-2, is where the repertoires were released. The samples were drawn from two sources: the first 160 participants of the ongoing ImmuneRACE study, and 1,200 or so subjects contributed by 6 global collaborators. Sample metadata almost always included a de-identified subject ID, COVID-19 status, age in years and sex. Where available, HLA class I and class II types were taken from metadata supplied by the sample provider and were not determined by assay-based typing. Broader findings and caveats from the paper: How much clinical and demographic metadata was included differed by source and by participant, and the metadata was provided uncurated.

The immunoSEQ Assay, a bias-controlled multiplex PCR, was used to amplify TCRbeta CDR3 regions from genomic DNA. Per the source publication's procedure: The number of nucleated cells in each sample was estimated from the amplification of reference gene primers within the assay. To quantify the absolute abundance of each unique TCRbeta CDR3 rearrangement, sequence reads were collapsed and filtered. For each sample, productive Simpson clonality was calculated as the square root of Simpson's diversity index over productive rearrangements. Held by TCRdb, this immuneACCESS table contains in-frame sequences only and omits some clones. Under half of the omission traces to an unresolved V gene where checked; the cause of the rest is unknown. The D gene and trimming were derived from the DNA, and the V and J assignments and clone size from that table. Within this sample are about 280,000 clones, with approximately 85% of them counted one time only. The ten largest clones represent approximately 5.1% of the sample.

Its CDR3 holds 15 amino acids, cysteine through phenylalanine. Only the CDR3 region is kept as DNA, spanning 45 bases read in frame from base 1. The junction shows trimming of 5 bases on V and 0 bases on J, and the gene matches do not reach 4 bases of it. CDR1 and CDR2 were assigned from the germline V gene (reference sequence) as SEHNR and FQNEAQ. Whole blood was collected in K2EDTA tubes by collaborating institutions according to the institutions' own protocols. Collaborator samples were shipped for TCRbeta analysis as frozen whole blood, isolated PBMCs, or DNA extracted from either sample type. The sequenced sample consisted of peripheral blood. This TCR came from a man aged 45-60 years with active or convalescent COVID-19. The chain uses TRBV7-9 and TRBJ2-7; 10 middle bases align to TRBD1. The DNA sequence follows: TGTGCCAGCAGCCCCCGGGACAGGGGCTCCTACGAGCAGTACTTC. This yields the protein CASSPRDRGSYEQYF.